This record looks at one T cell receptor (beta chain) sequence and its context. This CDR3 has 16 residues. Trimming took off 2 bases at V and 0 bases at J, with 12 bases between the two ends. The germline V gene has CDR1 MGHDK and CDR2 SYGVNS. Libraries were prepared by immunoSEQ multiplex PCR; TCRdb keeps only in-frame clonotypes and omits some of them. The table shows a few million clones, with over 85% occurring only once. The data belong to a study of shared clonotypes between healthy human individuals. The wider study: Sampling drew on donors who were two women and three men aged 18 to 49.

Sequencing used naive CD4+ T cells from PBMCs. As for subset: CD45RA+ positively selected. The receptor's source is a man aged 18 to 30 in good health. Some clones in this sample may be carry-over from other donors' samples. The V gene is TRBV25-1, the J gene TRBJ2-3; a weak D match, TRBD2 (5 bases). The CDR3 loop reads CASSEGLAASTDTQYF. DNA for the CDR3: TGTGCCAGCAGTGAAGGGCTAGCTGCTAGCACAGATACGCAGTATTTT.